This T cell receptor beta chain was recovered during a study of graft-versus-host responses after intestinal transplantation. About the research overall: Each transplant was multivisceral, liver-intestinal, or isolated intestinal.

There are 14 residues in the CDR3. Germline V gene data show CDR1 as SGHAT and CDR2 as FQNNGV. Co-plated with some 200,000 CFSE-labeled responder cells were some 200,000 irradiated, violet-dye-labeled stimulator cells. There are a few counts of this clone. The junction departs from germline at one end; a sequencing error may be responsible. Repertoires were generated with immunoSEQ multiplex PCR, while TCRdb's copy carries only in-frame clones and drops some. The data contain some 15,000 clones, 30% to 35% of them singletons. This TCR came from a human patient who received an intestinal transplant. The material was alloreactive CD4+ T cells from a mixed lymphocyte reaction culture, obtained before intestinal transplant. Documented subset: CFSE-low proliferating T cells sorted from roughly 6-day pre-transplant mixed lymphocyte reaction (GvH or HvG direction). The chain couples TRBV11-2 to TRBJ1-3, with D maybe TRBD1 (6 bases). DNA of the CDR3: TGTGCCAGCAACTTACAGGGCTCTGGAAACACCATATATTTT. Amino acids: CASNLQGSGNTIYF.